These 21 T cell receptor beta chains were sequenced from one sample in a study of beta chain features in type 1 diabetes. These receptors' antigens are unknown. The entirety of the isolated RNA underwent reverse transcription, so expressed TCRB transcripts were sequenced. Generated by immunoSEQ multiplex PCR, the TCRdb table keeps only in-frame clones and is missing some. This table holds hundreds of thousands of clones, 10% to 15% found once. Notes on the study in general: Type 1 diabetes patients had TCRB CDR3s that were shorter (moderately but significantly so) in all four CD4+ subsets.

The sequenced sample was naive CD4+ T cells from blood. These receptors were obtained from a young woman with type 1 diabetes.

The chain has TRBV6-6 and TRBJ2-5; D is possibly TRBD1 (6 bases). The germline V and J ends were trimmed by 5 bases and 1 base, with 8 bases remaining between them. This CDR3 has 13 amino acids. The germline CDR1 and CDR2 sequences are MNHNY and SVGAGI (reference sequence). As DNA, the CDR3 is TGTGCCAGCAGTACACAGGGCCAAGAGACCCAGTACTTC. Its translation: CASSTQGQETQYF.

The CDR3 here is CASSQTTGDVRSEQFF. The DNA of the CDR3 is TGTGCCAGCTCACAGACCACGGGAGATGTTAGGAGTGAGCAGTTCTTC. The chain carries TRBV18 and TRBJ2-1, with D possibly being TRBD2 (6 bases). This CDR3 contains 16 residues. Between the trimmed V and J ends, which lost 4 bases and 9 bases, there was a span of 22 bases. The germline V gene has CDR1 KGHSH and CDR2 LQKENI.

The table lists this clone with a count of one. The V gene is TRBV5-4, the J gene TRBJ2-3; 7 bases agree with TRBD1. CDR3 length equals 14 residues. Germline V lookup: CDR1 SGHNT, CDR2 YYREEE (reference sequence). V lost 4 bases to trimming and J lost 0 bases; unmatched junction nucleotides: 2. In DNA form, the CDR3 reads TGTGCCAGCAGCCGGGACAGTAGCACAGATACGCAGTATTTT. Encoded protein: CASSRDSSTDTQYF. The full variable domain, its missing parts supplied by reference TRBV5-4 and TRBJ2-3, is ETGVTQSPTHLIKTRGQQVTLRCSSQSGHNTVSWYQQALGQGPQFIFQYYREEENGRGNFPPRFSGLQFPNYSSELNVNALELDDSALYLCASSRDSSTDTQYFGPGTRLTVL.

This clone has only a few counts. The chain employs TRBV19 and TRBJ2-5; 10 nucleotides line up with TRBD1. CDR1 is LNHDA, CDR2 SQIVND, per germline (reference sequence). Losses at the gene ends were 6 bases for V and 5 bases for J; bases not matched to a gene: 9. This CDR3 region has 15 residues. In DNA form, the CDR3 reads TGTGCCAGTAGCCCGGGACAGGGGAAGGTGGAGACCCAGTACTTC. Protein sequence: CASSPGQGKVETQYF.

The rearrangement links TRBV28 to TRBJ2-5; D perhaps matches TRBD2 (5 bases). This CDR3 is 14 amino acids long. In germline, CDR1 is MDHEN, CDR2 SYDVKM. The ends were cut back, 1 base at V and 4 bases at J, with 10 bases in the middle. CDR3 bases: TGTGCCAGCAGTTTATTCGGAGGTCTAGAGACCCAGTACTTC. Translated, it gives CASSLFGGLETQYF.

CDR3 nucleotides: TGTGCCAGCAGCTCCGTCGAGGGCGGGGAGCTGTTTTTT. Protein: CASSSVEGGELFF. The V gene is TRBV7-2, the J gene TRBJ2-2, with a possible D match to TRBD2 (5 bases). Germline V CDR1 and CDR2: SGHTA, FQGNSA. The CDR3 covers 13 residues. V lost 4 bases to trimming and J lost 7 bases, with 10 bases between them.

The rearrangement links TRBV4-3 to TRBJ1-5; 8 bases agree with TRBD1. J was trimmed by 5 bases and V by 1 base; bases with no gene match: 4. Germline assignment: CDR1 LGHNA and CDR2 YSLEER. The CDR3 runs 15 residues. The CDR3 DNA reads TGCGCCAGCAGCCAAGGGACAGGGCTCCATCAGCCCCAGCATTTT. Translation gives CASSQGTGLHQPQHF.

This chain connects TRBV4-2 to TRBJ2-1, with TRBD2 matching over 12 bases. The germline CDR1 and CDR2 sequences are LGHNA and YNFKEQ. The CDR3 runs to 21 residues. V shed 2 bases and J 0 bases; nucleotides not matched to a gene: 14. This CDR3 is CASSQITVGLAGTSSYNEQFF. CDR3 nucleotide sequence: TGTGCCAGCAGCCAAATCACAGTAGGACTAGCGGGAACGAGCTCCTACAATGAGCAGTTCTTC.

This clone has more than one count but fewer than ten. CDR3 in amino acids: CASSFRDTFQRGYTF. The CDR3 DNA reads TGTGCCAGTAGTTTCCGGGACACCTTCCAGAGGGGCTACACCTTC. The rearrangement joins TRBV19 to TRBJ1-2; D possibly corresponds to TRBD1 (6 bases). Per germline, CDR1 LNHDA and CDR2 SQIVND (reference sequence). V lost 5 bases, J lost 8 bases, and 21 bases lay in between. CDR3 length: 15 residues.

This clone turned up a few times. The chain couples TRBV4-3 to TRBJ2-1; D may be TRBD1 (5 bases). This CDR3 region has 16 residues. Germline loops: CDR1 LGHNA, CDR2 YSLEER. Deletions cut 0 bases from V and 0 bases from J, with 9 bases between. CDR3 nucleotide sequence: TGCGCCAGCAGCCAAGATAAGGGGATCTCCTACAATGAGCAGTTCTTC. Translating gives CASSQDKGISYNEQFF.

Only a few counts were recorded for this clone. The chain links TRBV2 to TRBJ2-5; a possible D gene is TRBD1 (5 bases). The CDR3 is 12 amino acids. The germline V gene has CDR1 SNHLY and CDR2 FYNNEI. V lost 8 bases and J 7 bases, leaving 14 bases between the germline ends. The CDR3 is CASLTDEGTQYF. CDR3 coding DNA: TGTGCCAGCCTGACAGACGAAGGGACCCAGTACTTC.

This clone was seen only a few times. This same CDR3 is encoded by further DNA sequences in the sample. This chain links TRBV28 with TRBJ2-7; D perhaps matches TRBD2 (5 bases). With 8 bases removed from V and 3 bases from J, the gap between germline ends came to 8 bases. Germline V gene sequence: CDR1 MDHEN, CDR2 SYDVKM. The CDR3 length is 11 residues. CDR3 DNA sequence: TGTGCCAGCCGAGGACTCTACGAGCAGTACTTC. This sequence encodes CASRGLYEQYF.

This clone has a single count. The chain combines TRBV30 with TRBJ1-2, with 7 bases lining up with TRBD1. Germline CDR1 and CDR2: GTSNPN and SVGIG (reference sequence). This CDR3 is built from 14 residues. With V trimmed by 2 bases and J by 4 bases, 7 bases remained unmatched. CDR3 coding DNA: TGTGCCTGGAGTTTAACAGGGGCAGGCTATGGCTACACCTTC. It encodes CAWSLTGAGYGYTF.

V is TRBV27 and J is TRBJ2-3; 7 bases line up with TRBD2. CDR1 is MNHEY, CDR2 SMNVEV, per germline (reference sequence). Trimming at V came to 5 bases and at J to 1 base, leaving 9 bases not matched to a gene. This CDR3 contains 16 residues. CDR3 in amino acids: CASSPLMAGGTDTQYF. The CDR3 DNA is TGTGCCAGCAGTCCATTGATGGCGGGGGGCACAGATACGCAGTATTTT.

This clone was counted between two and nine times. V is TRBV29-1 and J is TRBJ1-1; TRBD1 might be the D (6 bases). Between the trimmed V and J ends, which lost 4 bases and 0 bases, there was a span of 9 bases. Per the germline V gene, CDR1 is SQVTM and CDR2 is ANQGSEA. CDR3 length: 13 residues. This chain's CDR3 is CSVGDTLNTEAFF. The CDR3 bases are TGCAGCGTTGGGGACACTCTGAACACTGAAGCTTTCTTT.

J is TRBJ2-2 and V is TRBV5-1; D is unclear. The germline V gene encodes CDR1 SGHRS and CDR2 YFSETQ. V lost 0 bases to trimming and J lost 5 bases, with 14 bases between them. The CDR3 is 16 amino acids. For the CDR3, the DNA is TGCGCCAGCAGCTTGGAAGTCTCTCCGAGGACCGGGGAGCTGTTTTTT. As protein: CASSLEVSPRTGELFF.

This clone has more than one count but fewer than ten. This CDR3 is CSALGYRREFERSSYNEQFF. The CDR3, as DNA: TGCAGCGCCCTGGGGTACAGGCGGGAGTTCGAGCGAAGCTCCTACAATGAGCAGTTCTTC. This chain connects TRBV29-1 to TRBJ2-1, with 7 bases matching TRBD2. The CDR3 is 20 amino acids. Germline V gene data show CDR1 as SQVTM and CDR2 as ANQGSEA. V was clipped by 7 bases and J by 0 bases; unmatched bases: 24.

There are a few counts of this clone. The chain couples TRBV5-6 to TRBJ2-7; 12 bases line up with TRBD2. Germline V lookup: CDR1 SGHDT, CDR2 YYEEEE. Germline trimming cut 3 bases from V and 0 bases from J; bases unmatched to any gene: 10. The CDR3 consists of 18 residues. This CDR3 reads CASSSNGLAGPRSYEQYF. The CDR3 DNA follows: TGTGCCAGCAGCTCGAACGGACTAGCGGGACCTCGCTCCTACGAGCAGTACTTC.

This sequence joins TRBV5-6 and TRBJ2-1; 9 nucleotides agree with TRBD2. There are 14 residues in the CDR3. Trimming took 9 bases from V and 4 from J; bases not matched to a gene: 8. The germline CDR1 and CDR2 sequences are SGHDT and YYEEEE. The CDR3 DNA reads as TGTGCCACCTATAGCGGGGGACTATACAATGAGCAGTTCTTC. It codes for CATYSGGLYNEQFF.

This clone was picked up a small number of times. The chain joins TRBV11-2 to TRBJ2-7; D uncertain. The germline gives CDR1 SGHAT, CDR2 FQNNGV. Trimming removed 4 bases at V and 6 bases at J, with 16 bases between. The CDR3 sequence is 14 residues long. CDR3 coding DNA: TGTGCCAGCAGCTCCGTACACGGAAGACTCGAGCAGTACTTC. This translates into CASSSVHGRLEQYF.

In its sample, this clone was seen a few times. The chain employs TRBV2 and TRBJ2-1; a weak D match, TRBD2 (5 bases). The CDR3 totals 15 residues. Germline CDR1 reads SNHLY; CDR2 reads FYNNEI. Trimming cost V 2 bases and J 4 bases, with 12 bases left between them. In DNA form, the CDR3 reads TGTGCCAGCAGTGAACTCGGGGTGGGGTACAATGAGCAGTTCTTC. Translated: CASSELGVGYNEQFF. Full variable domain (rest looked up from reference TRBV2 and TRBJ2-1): EPEVTQTPSHQVTQMGQEVILRCVPISNHLYFYWYRQILGQKVEFLVSFYNNEISEKSEIFDDQFSVERPDGSNFTLKIRSTKLEDSAMYFCASSELGVGYNEQFFGPGTRLTVL.